This T cell receptor beta chain stems from a study of CD8 T cells in Susac syndrome. Study-wide results and caveats: An acknowledgment was made by the study that its TCR sequencing and HLA analysis involved relatively few individuals.

This clonotype was picked up one time. Its antigen is still unknown. Sequencing of TCR beta was undertaken in CD8+ and CD4+ T cells derived from blood. Bulk CD8+ and CD4+ cells came from magnetic negative isolation; CD8+ TEMRA by FACS. Random hexamers were used to reverse transcribe 0.5 to 1 ug of RNA. Amplification of TCR beta CDR3 was carried out by immunoSEQ multiplex PCR, which covered 54 Vbeta and 13 Jbeta segments. TCRdb independently ran MiXCR on the immunoSEQ multiplex PCR reads; one entry per CDR3 protein. Among about 200,000 distinct CDR3 sequences listed, 90% to 95% were seen once. With V trimmed by 1 base and J by 5 bases, 6 bases remained unmatched. Per the germline V gene, CDR1 is SQVTM and CDR2 is ANQGSEA. The CDR3 is 15 amino acids.

The source of this sequence is a human donor with multiple sclerosis. The V gene is TRBV29-1, the J gene TRBJ2-7, with 12 nucleotides matching TRBD2. Specimen: CD4+ T cells from PBMCs. CDR3 coding DNA: TGCAGCGTTGAAGGACTAGCGGGAGTATCCCACGAGCAGTACTTC. This translates into CSVEGLAGVSHEQYF.